Included here is one T cell receptor (beta chain) sequence, with context. Its antigen is currently unknown. The method was immunoSEQ multiplex PCR; TCRdb's version includes in-frame clones alone and lacks a portion of them. The sample yields almost 200,000 clones, about 81% seen once. These data originate in a study of cytomegalovirus exposure and HLA in healthy donors. Points from the study as a whole: Associated with cytomegalovirus, according to the listing, were 150 to 200 TCR beta chains. Usually a TCR sequence was rare, but some public TCRs were found in many donors.

CDR3 length equals 16 residues. Germline V lookup: CDR1 LNHDA, CDR2 SQIVND (reference sequence). Trimming removed 1 base from V and 0 bases from J, with 9 bases in between. The J gene is TRBJ2-2, the V gene TRBV19; the D is unclear. The receptor comes from a woman in her thirties in good health and CMV-seronegative. Sequenced material: PBMCs. The DNA for the CDR3 is TGTGCCAGTAGTATAGTTCCAGGTTCGAACACCGGGGAGCTGTTTTTT. Residues: CASSIVPGSNTGELFF.